This T cell receptor beta chain appears in the sequencing data of a study of cytomegalovirus exposure and HLA in healthy donors. This clone was recorded once. Its antigen is not identified. Germline V gene data show CDR1 as LNHDA and CDR2 as SQIVND (reference sequence). This CDR3 spans 13 amino acids. The V end lost 3 bases, the J end lost 15 bases, and 18 bases lay between the germline ends. Study conclusions and caveats: One variant, a missense change in DCLRE1C, was linked in a later analysis to TCR beta V- and J-gene trimming. Available immune exposure information was restricted to CMV serostatus only.

PCR used 60 Vbeta primers and 13 Jbeta primers. TCRdb keeps only in-frame clones here, not all; method: immunoSEQ multiplex PCR. The sample lists 100,000 to 150,000 clones; 81% were seen once. This TCR came from a man aged 18 to 35 in good health and CMV-seropositive. The sample consisted of PBMCs. V is TRBV19 and J is TRBJ2-1; D is uncertain. As DNA, the CDR3 is TGTGCCAGTAGTATTCCTGGATCGGCCAGGCTGTTCTTC. This gives the protein CASSIPGSARLFF.